The 2 T cell receptor beta chains presented below share a single source sample, sequenced in a study of CD8+ T cells in alopecia areata. Extracted from the samples, RNA was reverse transcribed into cDNA to serve as the sequencing template. Here immunoSEQ multiplex PCR was the method, and the copy in TCRdb shows in-frame clones only, minus some. The top ten clones hold about 0.9% of a sample with under 300,000 clones, 60% of them seen once. As for treatment: oral pan-JAK inhibitor, 5-10 mg twice daily. The source was CD4+ T cells sorted from blood, collected at week 52, from a patient treated with tofacitinib. The receptors were gathered from a human donor with alopecia areata.

V gene TRBV15 combines with J gene TRBJ1-1, with D possibly matching TRBD1 (6 bases). Trimming shortened V by 4 bases and J by 3 bases, and 12 bases separated the two germline ends. Germline CDR1 is LNHNV and CDR2 is YYDKDF (reference sequence). This CDR3 has 14 amino acids. CDR3 sequence (DNA): TGTGCCACCAGCACCCAGGGGTGGGACACTGAAGCTTTCTTT. Protein: CATSTQGWDTEAFF.

This clone was observed a few times. The rearrangement uses TRBV29-1 and TRBJ2-2; 7 bases are a match to TRBD1. After removal of 0 bases from V and 4 bases from J, the junction contained 5 bases not matched to a gene. Per the germline V gene, CDR1 is SQVTM and CDR2 is ANQGSEA. The CDR3 is made up of 15 amino acids. CDR3 coding DNA: TGCAGCGTTGAAGACCCGAGGGGGCGCACCGGGGAGCTGTTTTTT. It is translated as CSVEDPRGRTGELFF.